The 4 T cell receptor beta chains presented below share a single source sample, sequenced in a study of T cell repertoires in cytomegalovirus infection. TCRdb reanalysed the reads using MiXCR and keeps one entry per CDR3 protein. The table has about 310,000 distinct CDR3 sequences, approximately 25% seen once. These receptors have no known antigen. Sequencing used cultured PBMCs, obtained from culture after CMV antigen stimulation. Every receptor here comes from a human donor in good health (CMV status not recorded). Some clones in this sample may be carry-over from other donors' samples.

This clonotype was detected a few times. The rearrangement uses TRBV28 and TRBJ1-5; 7 nucleotides agree with TRBD1. The CDR3 spans 15 residues. J lost 3 bases, V lost 6 bases, and 8 bases had no gene match. Germline CDR1 MDHEN, CDR2 SYDVKM. As DNA, the CDR3 is TGTGCCAGCAGAGAAACGACAGGGAACAATCAGCCCCAGCATTTT. Protein: CASRETTGNNQPQHF.

This clonotype was seen only a few times. This rearrangement joins TRBV12-3 or TRBV12-4 to TRBJ2-7; 7 bases align to TRBD1. The CDR3 totals 13 residues. J was trimmed by 4 bases and V by 5 bases; bases with no gene match: 5. The CDR3 loop is CASSLEGQYEQYV. The CDR3 DNA sequence: TGTGCCAGCAGTCTAGAGGGACAGTACGAGCAGTACGTC.

The V gene is TRBV28, the J gene TRBJ1-1; the D is unclear. This CDR3 comprises 13 residues. V was pared by 4 bases and J by 6 bases, with 12 bases between. Germline CDR1 MDHEN, CDR2 SYDVKM. CDR3 DNA sequence: TGTGCCAGCAGTTCCACGTTTTCGCCTGAAGCTTTCTTT. Amino acid sequence: CASSSTFSPEAFF.

This CDR3 reads CASSQGTGGHNEQFF. The CDR3, as DNA: TGTGCCAGCAGCCAAGGGACAGGGGGGCACAATGAGCAGTTCTTC. The rearrangement joins TRBV4-2 to TRBJ2-1; 10 nucleotides align to TRBD1. From germline, CDR1 is LGHNA and CDR2 YNFKEQ. The CDR3 contains 15 residues. V lost 1 base, J lost 5 bases, and 2 bases stayed unmatched.